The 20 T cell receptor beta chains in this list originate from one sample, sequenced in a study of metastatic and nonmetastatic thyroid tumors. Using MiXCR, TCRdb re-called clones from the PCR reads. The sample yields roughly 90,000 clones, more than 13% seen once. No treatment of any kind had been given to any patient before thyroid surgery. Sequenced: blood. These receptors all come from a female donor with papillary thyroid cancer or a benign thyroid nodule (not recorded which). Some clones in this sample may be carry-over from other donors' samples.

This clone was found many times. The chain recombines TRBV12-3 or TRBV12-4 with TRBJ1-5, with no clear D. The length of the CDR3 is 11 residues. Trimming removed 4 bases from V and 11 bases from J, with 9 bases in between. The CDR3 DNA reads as TGTGCCAGCAGTTCTTCTACGTCCCAGCATTTT. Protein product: CASSSSTSQHF.

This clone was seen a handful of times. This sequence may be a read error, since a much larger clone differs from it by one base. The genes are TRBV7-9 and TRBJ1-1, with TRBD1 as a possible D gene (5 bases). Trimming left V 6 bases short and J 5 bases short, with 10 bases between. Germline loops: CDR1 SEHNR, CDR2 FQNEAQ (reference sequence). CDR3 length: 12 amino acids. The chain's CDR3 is CASSGGGTEAFF. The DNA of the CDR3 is TGTGCCAGCAGTGGGGGGGGGACTGAAGCTTTCTTT.

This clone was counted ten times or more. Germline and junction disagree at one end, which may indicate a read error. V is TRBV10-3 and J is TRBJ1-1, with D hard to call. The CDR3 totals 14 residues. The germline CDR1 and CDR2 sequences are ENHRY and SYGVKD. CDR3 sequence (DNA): TGTGCCATCAGCGAGTCATTAACAAACACTGAAGCTTTCTTT. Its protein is CAISESLTNTEAFF.

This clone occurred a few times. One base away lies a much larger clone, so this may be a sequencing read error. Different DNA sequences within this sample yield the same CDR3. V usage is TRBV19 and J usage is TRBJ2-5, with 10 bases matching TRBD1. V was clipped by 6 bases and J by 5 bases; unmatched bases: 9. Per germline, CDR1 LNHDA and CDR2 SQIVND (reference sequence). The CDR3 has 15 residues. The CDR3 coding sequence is TGTGCCAGTAGGTCGGGACAGGGGAGAGGTGAGACCCAGTACTTC. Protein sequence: CASRSGQGRGETQYF. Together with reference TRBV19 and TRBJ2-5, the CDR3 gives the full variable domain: DGGITQSPKYLFRKEGQNVTLSCEQNLNHDAMYWYRQDPGQGLRLIYYSQIVNDFQKGDIAEGYSVSREKKESFPLTVTSAQKNPTAFYLCASRSGQGRGETQYFGPGTRLLVL.

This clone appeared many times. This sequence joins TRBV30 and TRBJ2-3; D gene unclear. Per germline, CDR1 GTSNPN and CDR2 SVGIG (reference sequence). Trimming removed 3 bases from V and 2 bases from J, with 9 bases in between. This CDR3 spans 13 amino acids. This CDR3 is CAWSLGLTDTQYF. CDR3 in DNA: TGTGCCTGGAGCCTGGGCCTCACAGATACGCAGTATTTT.

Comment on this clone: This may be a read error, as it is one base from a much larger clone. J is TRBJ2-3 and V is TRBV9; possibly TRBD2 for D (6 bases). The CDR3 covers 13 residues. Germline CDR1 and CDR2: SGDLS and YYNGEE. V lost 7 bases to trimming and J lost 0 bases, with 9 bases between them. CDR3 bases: TGTGCCAGCGGGGGGACTAGCACAGATACGCAGTATTTT. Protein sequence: CASGGTSTDTQYF.

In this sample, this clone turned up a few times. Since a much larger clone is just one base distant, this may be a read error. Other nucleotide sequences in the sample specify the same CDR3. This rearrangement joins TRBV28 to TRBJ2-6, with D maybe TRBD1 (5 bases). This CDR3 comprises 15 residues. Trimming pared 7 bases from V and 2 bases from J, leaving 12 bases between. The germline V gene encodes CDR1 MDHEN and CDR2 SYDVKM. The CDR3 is CASTDSPTGANVLTF. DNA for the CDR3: TGTGCCAGCACAGACAGTCCCACTGGGGCCAACGTCCTGACTTTC.

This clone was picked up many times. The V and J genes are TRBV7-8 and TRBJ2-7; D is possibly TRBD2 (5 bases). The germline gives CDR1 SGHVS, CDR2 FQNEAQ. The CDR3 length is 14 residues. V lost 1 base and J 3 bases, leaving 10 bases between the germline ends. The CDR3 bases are TGTGCCAGCAGCTTAGGAGAGGGTGGCTACGAGCAGTACTTC. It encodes CASSLGEGGYEQYF.

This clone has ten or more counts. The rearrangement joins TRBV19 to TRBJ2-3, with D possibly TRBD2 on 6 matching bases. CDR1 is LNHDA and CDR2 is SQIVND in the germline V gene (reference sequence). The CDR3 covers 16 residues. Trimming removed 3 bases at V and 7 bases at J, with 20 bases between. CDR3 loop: CASSMSSGRERNTQYF. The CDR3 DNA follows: TGTGCCAGTAGTATGAGTTCGGGTCGGGAGCGAAATACGCAGTATTTT.

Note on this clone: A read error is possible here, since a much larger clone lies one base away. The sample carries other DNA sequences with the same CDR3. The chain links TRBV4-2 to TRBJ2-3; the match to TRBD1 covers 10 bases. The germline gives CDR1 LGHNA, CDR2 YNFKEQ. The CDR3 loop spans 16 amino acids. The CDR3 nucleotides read TGTGCCAGCAGCCAGGGGACAGGGGCGGGGGCAGATACACAGTATTTT. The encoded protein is CASSQGTGAGADTQYF.

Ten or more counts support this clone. CDR3 in DNA: TGTGCCAGCAGCCGCCCGGACGGACTTGAAGCTTTCTTT. Protein product: CASSRPDGLEAFF. This chain uses TRBV28 with TRBJ1-1; D unresolved. This CDR3 spans 13 amino acids. The germline V gene encodes CDR1 MDHEN and CDR2 SYDVKM. With 6 bases removed from V and 7 bases from J, the gap between germline ends came to 15 bases.

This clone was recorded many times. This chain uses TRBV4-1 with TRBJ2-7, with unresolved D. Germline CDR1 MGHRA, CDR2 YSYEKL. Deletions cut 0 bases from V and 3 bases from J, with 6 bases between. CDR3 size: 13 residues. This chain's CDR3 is CASSQDLVYEQYF. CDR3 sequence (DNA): TGCGCCAGCAGCCAAGATCTAGTCTACGAGCAGTACTTC.

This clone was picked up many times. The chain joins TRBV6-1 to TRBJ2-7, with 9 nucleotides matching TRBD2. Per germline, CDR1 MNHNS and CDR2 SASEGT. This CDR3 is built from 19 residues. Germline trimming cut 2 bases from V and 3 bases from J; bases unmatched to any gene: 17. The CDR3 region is CASSEPVSVTAGGLYEQYF. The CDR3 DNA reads TGTGCCAGCAGTGAACCAGTTTCCGTTACTGCGGGGGGGCTCTACGAGCAGTACTTC.

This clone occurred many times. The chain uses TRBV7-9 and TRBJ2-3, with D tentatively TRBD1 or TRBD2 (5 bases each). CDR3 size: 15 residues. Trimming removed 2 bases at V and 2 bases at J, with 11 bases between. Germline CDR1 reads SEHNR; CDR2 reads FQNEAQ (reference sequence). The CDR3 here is CASSLYGAPTDTQYF. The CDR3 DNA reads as TGTGCCAGCAGCTTATACGGGGCCCCCACAGATACGCAGTATTTT.

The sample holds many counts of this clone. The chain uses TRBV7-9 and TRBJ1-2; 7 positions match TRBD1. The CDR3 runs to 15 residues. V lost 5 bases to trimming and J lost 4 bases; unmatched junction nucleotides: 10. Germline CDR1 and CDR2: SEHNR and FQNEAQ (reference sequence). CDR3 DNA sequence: TGTGCCAGCAGCCTCGGGACAGCGGGCTTCTATGGCTACACCTTC. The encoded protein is CASSLGTAGFYGYTF.

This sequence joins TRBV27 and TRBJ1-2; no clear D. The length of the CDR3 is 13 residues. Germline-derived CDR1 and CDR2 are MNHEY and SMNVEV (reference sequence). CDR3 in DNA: TGTTCTAGCAGTGTGGCCCCGAACTATGGCTACACCTTC. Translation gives CSSSVAPNYGYTF.

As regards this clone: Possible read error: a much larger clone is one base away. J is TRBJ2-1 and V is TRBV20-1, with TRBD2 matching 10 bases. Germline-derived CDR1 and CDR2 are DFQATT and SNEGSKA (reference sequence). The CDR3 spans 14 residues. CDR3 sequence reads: CNAIPLAGDNEQFF. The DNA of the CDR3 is TGCAATGCTATTCCCCTAGCGGGGGACAATGAGCAGTTCTTC.

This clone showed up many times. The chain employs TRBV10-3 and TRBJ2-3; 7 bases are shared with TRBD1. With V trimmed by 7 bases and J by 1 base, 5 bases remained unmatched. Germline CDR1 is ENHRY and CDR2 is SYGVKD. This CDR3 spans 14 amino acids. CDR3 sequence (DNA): TGTGCCATCAAGGCCACAGGGGGCACAGATACGCAGTATTTT. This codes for CAIKATGGTDTQYF.

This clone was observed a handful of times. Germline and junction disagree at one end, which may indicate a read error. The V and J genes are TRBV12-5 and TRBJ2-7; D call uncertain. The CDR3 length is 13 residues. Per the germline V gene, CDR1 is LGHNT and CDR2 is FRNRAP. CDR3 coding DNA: TGTGTTAGTGGCCGAAGTGCCCCACGCGATCAGTACTTC. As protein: CVSGRSAPRDQYF.

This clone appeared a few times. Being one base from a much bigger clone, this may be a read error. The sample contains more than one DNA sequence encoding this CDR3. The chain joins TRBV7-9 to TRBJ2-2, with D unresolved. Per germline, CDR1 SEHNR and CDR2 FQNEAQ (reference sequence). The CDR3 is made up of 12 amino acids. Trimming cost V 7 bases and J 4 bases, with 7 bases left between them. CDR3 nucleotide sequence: TGTGCCAGCACACGTGGCACCGGGGAGCTGTTTTTT. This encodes CASTRGTGELFF.